The clone carrying this T cell receptor beta chain showed up just a few times. The junction shows a germline mismatch at one end, possibly a read error. Germline assignment: CDR1 SSHAT and CDR2 FNYEAQ (reference sequence). The CDR3 has 16 residues. The authors split each subset's genomic DNA evenly across several immunoSEQ plates. Source study methods: With immunoSEQ giving junction-only sequences and no quality scores, filtering differed. The protocol was immunoSEQ multiplex PCR, while the TCRdb copy is restricted to in-frame clones and leaves out a portion. V, J and clone size are those of that table, while D and trimming were read from the DNA. The sample consists of roughly 500,000 clones, around 73% of them appearing once. The record originates from a study of shared clonotypes between healthy human individuals.

The sequenced material came from PBMCs. The V call is TRBV7-7, the J call TRBJ2-3; no clear D. This receptor was taken from a woman in her thirties or forties in good health. Some clones in this sample may be carry-over from other donors' samples. The CDR3 sequence is CASSASFLSSTDTQYF. CDR3 in DNA: TGTGCTAGCAGCGCCTCATTCCTCTCCAGCACAGATACGCAGTATTTT.